Presented here are 30 T cell receptor beta chains from one specimen sequenced in a study of cytomegalovirus exposure and HLA in healthy donors. Primers for the PCR totalled 60 Vbeta and 13 Jbeta. Sequencing was performed with immunoSEQ multiplex PCR; in TCRdb, only in-frame clones are kept and a portion is missing. The data show roughly 150,000 clones, roughly 82% seen once. The sequencing input was PBMCs. Receptors originate from a young man in good health and CMV-seropositive.

The chain recombines TRBV28 with TRBJ1-5; 7 bases match TRBD1. This CDR3 contains 16 residues. Trimming at V came to 8 bases and at J to 4 bases, leaving 14 bases not matched to a gene. From germline, CDR1 is MDHEN and CDR2 SYDVKM. The CDR3 nucleotides read TGTGCCAGCCTGGGTCTCCGGGACAGACAAAATCAGCCCCAGCATTTT. Its protein is CASLGLRDRQNQPQHF.

The chain carries TRBV5-1 and TRBJ2-2; D perhaps matches TRBD2 (5 bases). The ends were cut back, 3 bases at V and 2 bases at J, with 11 bases in the middle. Germline V lookup: CDR1 SGHRS, CDR2 YFSETQ. The CDR3 length is 15 residues. The CDR3 DNA sequence: TGCGCCAGCAGCTCCTCGGGAATAAACACCGGGGAGCTGTTTTTT. It translates to CASSSSGINTGELFF.

This sequence joins TRBV28 and TRBJ2-7, with D uncertain. Germline CDR1 and CDR2: MDHEN and SYDVKM. V was clipped by 3 bases and J by 1 base, with 4 bases between them. This CDR3 region has 12 residues. CDR3 coding DNA: TGTGCCAGCAGTTTCCGGTCCTACGAGCAGTACTTC. The encoded protein is CASSFRSYEQYF.

The chain combines TRBV7-6 with TRBJ1-1; D not resolved. Trimming cost V 1 base and J 4 bases, with 7 bases left between them. The germline gives CDR1 SGHVS, CDR2 FNYEAQ. The CDR3 covers 13 residues. CDR3 protein: CASSLGFSTEAFF. CDR3 nucleotides: TGTGCCAGCAGCTTAGGTTTTAGCACTGAAGCTTTCTTT.

The rearrangement uses TRBV7-8 and TRBJ1-2; D possibly corresponds to TRBD1 (6 bases). CDR1 and CDR2 from the germline V gene are SGHVS and FQNEAQ. V lost 5 bases and J lost 0, with 19 bases in between. The CDR3 is 17 amino acids. CDR3 residues: CASSPNYRAVPNYGYTF. The CDR3 bases are TGTGCCAGCAGCCCCAATTACAGGGCCGTTCCTAACTATGGCTACACCTTC.

The chain couples TRBV4-1 to TRBJ2-5; D unclear. CDR3 length equals 14 residues. V gave up 0 bases and J gave up 3 bases, with 8 bases separating them. Germline V gene data show CDR1 as MGHRA and CDR2 as YSYEKL. The CDR3 DNA reads TGCGCCAGCAGCCAAGATTCCGGAGAAGAGACCCAGTACTTC. Protein: CASSQDSGEETQYF.

This chain links TRBV15 with TRBJ2-1; D is perhaps TRBD1 (5 bases). V was pared by 6 bases and J by 1 base, with 13 bases between. Germline V lookup: CDR1 LNHNV, CDR2 YYDKDF (reference sequence). The CDR3 consists of 15 residues. CDR3 in DNA: TGTGCCACCAGGCACCGACAGTCATCCTACAATGAGCAGTTCTTC. Protein product: CATRHRQSSYNEQFF.

The CDR3 region is CASGGFGELFF. CDR3 nucleotides: TGTGCCAGCGGTGGCTTCGGGGAGCTGTTTTTT. The genes are TRBV7-2 and TRBJ2-2; D unclear. CDR1 and CDR2 (germline): SGHTA, FQGNSA. Between the trimmed V and J ends, which lost 8 bases and 7 bases, there was a span of 8 bases. CDR3 length equals 11 residues. The full variable domain, completed using reference TRBV7-2 and TRBJ2-2, is GAGVSQSPSNKVTEKGKDVELRCDPISGHTALYWYRQSLGQGLEFLIYFQGNSAPDKSGLPSDRFSAERTGGSVSTLTIQRTQQEDSAVYLCASGGFGELFFGEGSRLTVL.

The chain carries TRBV18 and TRBJ2-6, with TRBD1 matching 9 bases. With V trimmed by 6 bases and J by 5 bases, 14 bases remained unmatched. CDR3 size: 18 residues. Germline lookup yields CDR1 KGHSH and CDR2 LQKENI. CDR3: CASSPIQGASSWANVLTF. In DNA, the CDR3 is TGTGCCAGCTCTCCGATACAGGGGGCATCTAGCTGGGCCAACGTCCTGACTTTC.

The chain links TRBV30 to TRBJ1-3; 7 positions agree with TRBD1. This CDR3 region has 15 residues. In germline, CDR1 is GTSNPN, CDR2 SVGIG (reference sequence). V dropped 4 bases and J dropped 0; count of bases not matched to a gene: 6. CDR3 protein: CAWKGDSLSGNTIYF. The CDR3 DNA reads as TGTGCCTGGAAAGGGGACAGCCTCTCTGGAAACACCATATATTTT.

The chain joins TRBV30 to TRBJ2-7; maybe TRBD2 (5 bases). V gave up 8 bases and J gave up 3 bases, with 14 bases separating them. This CDR3 is built from 12 residues. Germline V lookup: CDR1 GTSNPN, CDR2 SVGIG (reference sequence). The CDR3 DNA sequence: TGTGCCGGTGAGAGGGCGGGCTACGAGCAGTACTTC. It encodes CAGERAGYEQYF.

This clone showed up just a few times. V usage is TRBV6-4 and J usage is TRBJ2-7, with 10 bases aligning to TRBD1. This CDR3 contains 16 residues. V trimming: 4 bases; J trimming: 2 bases; junction bases outside the gene matches: 8. Germline CDR1 and CDR2: MRHNA and SNTAGT. The CDR3 reads CASSAPGTGVTYEQYF. In DNA, the CDR3 is TGTGCCAGCAGTGCCCCCGGGACAGGGGTTACCTACGAGCAGTACTTC.

The chain links TRBV11-2 to TRBJ1-2, with no clear D. In germline, CDR1 is SGHAT, CDR2 FQNNGV. V lost 5 bases, J lost 2 bases, and 9 bases lay in between. The CDR3 consists of 13 residues. The CDR3 protein is CASSTLRNYGYTF. DNA of the CDR3: TGTGCCAGCAGCACTTTACGGAACTATGGCTACACCTTC.

The V gene is TRBV29-1, the J gene TRBJ2-5; no reliable D call. CDR1 and CDR2 (germline): SQVTM, ANQGSEA. There are 11 residues in the CDR3. Trimming removed 6 bases at V and 1 base at J, with 6 bases between. The CDR3 nucleotides are TGCAGCGTCTCTTTCCAAGAGACCCAGTACTTC. Residues: CSVSFQETQYF.

This chain links TRBV28 with TRBJ2-7; a weak D match, TRBD2 (6 bases). This CDR3 spans 13 amino acids. The germline gives CDR1 MDHEN, CDR2 SYDVKM. The germline V and J ends were trimmed by 3 bases and 6 bases, with 12 bases remaining between them. CDR3 region: CASSFRGRTEQYF. Written as DNA, the CDR3 is TGTGCCAGCAGTTTCCGGGGGAGGACCGAGCAGTACTTC.

The chain is built from TRBV2 and TRBJ2-1; 7 bases are shared with TRBD2. Trimming took 1 base from V and 14 from J; bases not matched to a gene: 8. The CDR3 sequence is 13 residues long. Germline-derived CDR1 and CDR2 are SNHLY and FYNNEI. CDR3 sequence: CASSEVALANEFF. The CDR3 nucleotides read TGTGCCAGCAGTGAAGTGGCACTAGCGAACGAGTTCTTC.

This clone has only one observation. The chain has TRBV19 and TRBJ2-7, with TRBD2 identical over 11 bases. There are 15 residues in the CDR3. The V gene's germline CDR1 is LNHDA and CDR2 SQIVND (reference sequence). After removal of 6 bases from V and 6 bases from J, the junction contained 10 bases not matched to a gene. CDR3 sequence (DNA): TGTGCCAGTAGCTACAACCTAGCGGGAGGTGGCGAGCAGTACTTC. Encoded protein: CASSYNLAGGGEQYF.

The chain has TRBV30 and TRBJ2-1; 13 bases line up with TRBD2. The CDR3 loop spans 15 amino acids. Germline CDR1 GTSNPN, CDR2 SVGIG (reference sequence). Trimming took 5 bases from V and 5 from J; bases not matched to a gene: 6. CDR3 amino acids: CAWQSGTSGNNEQFF. As DNA, the CDR3 is TGTGCCTGGCAATCCGGGACTAGCGGGAACAATGAGCAGTTCTTC. Variable domain in full (rest from reference TRBV30 and TRBJ2-1): SQTIHQWPATLVQPVGSPLSLECTVEGTSNPNLYWYRQAAGRGLQLLFYSVGIGQISSEVPQNLSASRPQDRQFILSSKKLLLSDSGFYLCAWQSGTSGNNEQFFGPGTRLTVL.

This rearrangement joins TRBV5-1 to TRBJ2-2; D unclear. The germline gives CDR1 SGHRS, CDR2 YFSETQ. CDR3 length: 13 residues. V was trimmed by 4 bases and J by 0 bases, leaving 4 bases between them. The chain's CDR3 is CASSGSNTGELFF. DNA of the CDR3: TGCGCCAGCAGCGGCTCGAACACCGGGGAGCTGTTTTTT.

V gene TRBV7-2 combines with J gene TRBJ2-5, with 10 bases aligning to TRBD1. V lost 5 bases to trimming and J lost 11 bases; unmatched junction nucleotides: 14. The CDR3 contains 15 residues. CDR1 SGHTA and CDR2 FQGNSA come from the germline V gene. The CDR3 DNA reads TGTGCCAGCAGCCCAAGAGGGGGACAGGGGCCAGAGCAGTACTTC. Its protein is CASSPRGGQGPEQYF.

This sequence joins TRBV28 and TRBJ1-2; D not resolved. Germline CDR1 is MDHEN and CDR2 is SYDVKM. The ends were cut back, 1 base at V and 6 bases at J, with 12 bases in the middle. The CDR3 extends over 14 amino acids. As DNA, the CDR3 is TGTGCCAGCAGTTTATTTGGTGGCGGGGATGGCTACACCTTC. Its protein is CASSLFGGGDGYTF.

V gene TRBV15 combines with J gene TRBJ1-5; maybe TRBD1 (6 bases). V was shortened by 1 base and J by 7 bases, with 8 bases between the two germline ends. Germline CDR1 reads LNHNV; CDR2 reads YYDKDF (reference sequence). The CDR3 runs to 13 residues. The CDR3 spells CATSRGGQQPQHF. The DNA of the CDR3 is TGTGCCACCAGCAGAGGAGGACAGCAGCCCCAGCATTTT.

The chain joins TRBV19 to TRBJ1-1; TRBD1 matches at 8 bases. V was clipped by 8 bases and J by 4 bases; unmatched bases: 0. In germline, CDR1 is LNHDA, CDR2 SQIVND (reference sequence). CDR3 length: 11 residues. The CDR3 coding sequence is TGTGCCAGTGGGACAGGCACTGAAGCTTTCTTT. Translating gives CASGTGTEAFF.

This clone was counted only a few times. Different DNA sequences within this sample yield the same CDR3. The chain recombines TRBV5-4 with TRBJ1-2; TRBD1 aligns across 8 bases. CDR1 SGHNT and CDR2 YYREEE come from the germline V gene (reference sequence). This CDR3 spans 17 amino acids. The V segment lost 6 bases and the J segment 0 bases; nucleotides outside the gene matches: 13. CDR3 loop: CASNASGRGPTNYGYTF. The CDR3 DNA reads as TGTGCCAGCAACGCCTCAGGCAGGGGGCCTACTAACTATGGCTACACCTTC.

The V call is TRBV19, the J call TRBJ2-3; D is possibly TRBD2 (5 bases). Per the germline V gene, CDR1 is LNHDA and CDR2 is SQIVND (reference sequence). The CDR3 extends over 14 amino acids. V was clipped by 8 bases and J by 1 base, with 13 bases between them. The DNA for the CDR3 is TGTGCCAGTGCCGGAGGCTACCGCACAGATACGCAGTATTTT. Its translation: CASAGGYRTDTQYF.

V gene TRBV7-9 combines with J gene TRBJ2-1, with 8 bases aligning to TRBD2. Germline assignment: CDR1 SEHNR and CDR2 FQNEAQ (reference sequence). V lost 5 bases, J lost 4 bases, and 7 bases stayed unmatched. This CDR3 is 15 amino acids long. The DNA of the CDR3 is TGTGCCAGCAGCATATTGGGACTAGGGTACAATGAGCAGTTCTTC. Its protein product is CASSILGLGYNEQFF. The variable domain in full, completed from reference TRBV7-9 and TRBJ2-1, reads DTGVSQNPRHKITKRGQNVTFRCDPISEHNRLYWYRQTLGQGPEFLTYFQNEAQLEKSRLLSDRFSAERPKGSFSTLEIQRTEQGDSAMYLCASSILGLGYNEQFFGPGTRLTVL.

Regarding this clone: A junction end diverges from the germline sequence, so it may reflect a read error. The CDR3 nucleotides are TGTGCCAGCAGTCTAGCGGGAGAGGTTCGCGAGCAGTACTTC. Its protein product is CASSLAGEVREQYF. V usage is TRBV10-3 and J usage is TRBJ2-7; 10 bases match TRBD2. CDR1 ENHRY and CDR2 SYGVKD come from the germline V gene. The length of the CDR3 is 14 residues.

The rearrangement links TRBV19 to TRBJ1-1; TRBD1 is a possible D gene (6 bases). Deletions cut 6 bases from V and 3 bases from J, with 17 bases between. The CDR3 is 15 amino acids. CDR1 is LNHDA, CDR2 SQIVND, per germline (reference sequence). CDR3 region: CASRAQGWGHTEAFF. CDR3 nucleotides: TGTGCCAGTAGAGCTCAGGGTTGGGGGCACACTGAAGCTTTCTTT.

V gene TRBV6-6 combines with J gene TRBJ1-2; TRBD1 is a possible D gene (5 bases). The CDR3 is made up of 13 amino acids. V lost 5 bases and J 0 bases, leaving 7 bases between the germline ends. Per germline, CDR1 MNHNY and CDR2 SVGAGI (reference sequence). In nucleotides, the CDR3 is TGTGCCAGCAGTCCAGGGACTAACTATGGCTACACCTTC. Amino acid sequence: CASSPGTNYGYTF.

The chain is built from TRBV6-1 and TRBJ2-6; D perhaps matches TRBD2 (5 bases). This CDR3 contains 14 residues. Trimming left V 11 bases short and J 0 bases short, with 11 bases between. Per the germline V gene, CDR1 is MNHNS and CDR2 is SASEGT. The DNA of the CDR3 is TGTGCCGGCAAACGGGACTCTGGGGCCAACGTCCTGACTTTC. As protein: CAGKRDSGANVLTF.